Below, 24 T cell receptor beta chains from the same sample are listed, as sequenced in a study of T cells in women clearing cervical HPV infection. TCRdb's copy holds only in-frame clones and misses some; the assay was immunoSEQ multiplex PCR. Seen in this sample are tens of thousands of clones; the ten most common clones hold approximately 2.6%. The sample consisted of blood buffy coat. The source of these receptors is a woman between 18 and 69 years old with a cervical HPV16 infection that either progressed to CIN3+ or cleared (not recorded which).

For this clone: The CDR3 end falls 3 residues outside the read, so it is completed with the germline J gene. This chain joins TRBV18 and TRBJ2-1; TRBD2 aligns across 10 bases. This CDR3 has 17 amino acids. V gave up 2 bases and J gave up 5 bases; unmatched junction bases: 9. From germline, CDR1 is KGHSH and CDR2 LQKENI. Partial CDR3 DNA: TGTGCCAGCTCACCAAGGAGAGCGGGAGGGCCGGACAATGAG. Amino acids: CASSPRRAGGPDNE. The entire CDR3 sequence reads CASSPRRAGGPDNEQFF. Filled out from reference TRBV18 and TRBJ2-1, the complete variable domain reads NAGVMQNPRHLVRRRGQEARLRCSPMKGHSHVYWYRQLPEEGLKFMVYLQKENIIDESGMPKERFSAEFPKEGPSILRIQQVVRGDSAAYFCASSPRRAGGPDNEQFFGPGTRLTVL.

As for this clone: The read ends 3 residues before the CDR3 terminus; that terminus is restored from the germline J gene. The genes are TRBV4-1 and TRBJ2-3, with TRBD2 identical over 9 bases. V shed 4 bases, J shed 2 bases, and the junction held 7 bases outside the gene matches. In germline, CDR1 is MGHRA, CDR2 YSYEKL. The CDR3 consists of 16 residues. CDR3 DNA, as far as it was read: TGCGCCAGCAGCCGACGGCTAGCGGGGAACACAGATACG. Translation: CASSRRLAGNTDT. The full CDR3 sequence reads CASSRRLAGNTDTQYF.

CDR3 loop: CSASVQGLTEAFF. CDR3 bases read: TGCAGTGCTAGTGTTCAGGGCTTGACTGAA. The chain joins TRBV20-1 to TRBJ1-1; D might be TRBD1 (5 bases). The read is 3 residues too short to cover the CDR3 end, so that end is filled in from the germline J gene. The length of the CDR3 is 13 residues. From germline, CDR1 is DFQATT and CDR2 SNEGSKA (reference sequence). Trimming removed 3 bases from V and 5 bases from J, with 13 bases in between.

In the case of this clone: The read falls 3 residues short of the CDR3 end, and the missing part is taken from the germline J gene. The rearrangement uses TRBV2 and TRBJ1-1; 10 bases agree with TRBD1. The CDR3 loop spans 16 amino acids. Germline CDR1 is SNHLY and CDR2 is FYNNEI. Unmatched junction bases numbered 10, after V lost 5 bases and J lost 4 bases. The chain's CDR3 is CASSSSGTGVRTEAFF. The CDR3 DNA, read in part, is TGTGCCAGCAGTTCCTCCGGGACAGGGGTGCGCACTGAA.

The chain's CDR3 is CASTLGVESEAFF. CDR3 DNA, as far as it was read: TGTGCCAGCACCCTTGGTGTAGAATCTGAA. The chain links TRBV5-5 to TRBJ1-1; D remains ambiguous. The CDR3 is cut off 3 residues early in the read; its end comes from the germline J gene. The V gene lost 6 bases and the J gene lost 6 bases, with 15 bases spanning the gap. The CDR3 runs to 13 residues. Germline V CDR1 and CDR2: SGHKS, YYEKEE (reference sequence). The whole variable domain, filled in from reference TRBV5-5 and TRBJ1-1, reads DAGVTQSPTHLIKTRGQQVTLRCSPISGHKSVSWYQQVLGQGPQFIFQYYEKEERGRGNFPDRFSARQFPNYSSELNVNALLLGDSALYLCASTLGVESEAFFGQGTRLTVV.

Details on this clone: The CDR3 is cut off 3 residues early in the read; its end comes from the germline J gene. This chain uses TRBV7-6 with TRBJ2-1; 12 nucleotides agree with TRBD2. The CDR3 loop spans 16 amino acids. V was clipped by 2 bases and J by 9 bases; unmatched bases: 8. From germline, CDR1 is SGHVS and CDR2 FNYEAQ. CDR3 bases read: TGTGCCAGCAGCTTAAGACTAGCGGGAGCTGTTCGTGAG. This codes for CASSLRLAGAVRE. The CDR3 reads in full as CASSLRLAGAVREQFF.

On this clone: The read ends 3 residues shy of where the CDR3 ends; the end is completed using the germline J gene. The chain uses TRBV20-1 and TRBJ1-6, with no clear D. Germline lookup yields CDR1 DFQATT and CDR2 SNEGSKA (reference sequence). The CDR3 spans 18 residues. Deletions cut 6 bases from V and 0 bases from J, with 21 bases between. CDR3 residues: CSALSGSEGGSYNSPLHF. CDR3 DNA, as far as it was read: TGCAGTGCCCTTTCGGGGAGCGAAGGAGGCTCCTATAATTCACCC.

In regard to this clone: The read ends 3 residues early relative to the CDR3; the germline J gene fills the gap. The genes are TRBV7-2 and TRBJ2-7; weak D call: TRBD2 (6 bases). V was trimmed by 5 bases and J by 6 bases, leaving 20 bases between them. Germline values: CDR1 SGHTA, CDR2 FQGNSA. The CDR3 is made up of 15 amino acids. CDR3 region: CASSLGGGATLEQYF. The part of the CDR3 DNA that was read is TGTGCCAGCAGCCTAGGTGGAGGGGCAACCCTCGAG.

Comment on this clone: The read halts 3 residues ahead of the CDR3 end, with the missing end drawn from the germline J gene. The V and J genes are TRBV10-2 and TRBJ2-3; TRBD2 aligns across 8 bases. This CDR3 comprises 16 residues. V lost 8 bases, J lost 2 bases, and 12 bases stayed unmatched. The germline gives CDR1 WSHSY, CDR2 SAAADI. The sequenced part of the CDR3 DNA is TGCGCCAGCTGTTCTACTAGCGGACCCTTCACAGATACG. Its translation: CASCSTSGPFTDT. The whole CDR3 region reads CASCSTSGPFTDTQYF.

The CDR3 protein is CARSPGLAGDNEQFF. The CDR3 bases that were read are TGTGCCAGAAGCCCGGGACTAGCGGGAGATAATGAG. The V call is TRBV5-3, the J call TRBJ2-1; TRBD2 aligns across 14 bases. Sequencing ends 3 residues short of the CDR3 end; the germline J gene provides the rest. TRBV5-3 is placed among ORFs of uncertain function. V lost 4 bases and J lost 7; bases outside the gene matches: 4. The CDR3 spans 15 residues.

Details on this clone: The CDR3 end lies 3 residues beyond the end of the read and is filled in from the germline J gene. V and J are TRBV19 and TRBJ2-2; D uncertain. The CDR3 runs 13 residues. From germline, CDR1 is LNHDA and CDR2 SQIVND (reference sequence). Trimming took off 7 bases at V and 9 bases at J, with 15 bases between the two ends. The CDR3 region is CASTTASGRELFF. CDR3 bases read: TGTGCCAGTACCACCGCTAGTGGCCGGGAG.

With regard to this clone: From the germline J gene comes the end of the CDR3, since the read stops 3 residues before it. The identical CDR3 is also encoded by other nucleotide sequences in the sample. The chain couples TRBV20-1 to TRBJ1-2; 8 positions match TRBD1. CDR3 length: 16 amino acids. Trimming removed 1 base from V and 0 bases from J; junction bases left unmatched: 7. Germline loops: CDR1 DFQATT, CDR2 SNEGSKA (reference sequence). CDR3: CSARAGTGNANYGYTF. CDR3 DNA, as far as it was read: TGCAGTGCTAGAGCCGGGACAGGAAACGCTAACTATGGC.

A word on this clone: The read finishes 3 residues shy of the CDR3 end, and the germline J gene is used to complete it. The chain employs TRBV30 and TRBJ1-4; D is undetermined. Trimming took off 0 bases at V and 6 bases at J, with 11 bases between the two ends. The CDR3 spans 14 residues. Germline V gene sequence: CDR1 GTSNPN, CDR2 SVGIG (reference sequence). CDR3 loop: CAWSVRGWDEKLFF. CDR3 DNA, as far as it was read: TGTGCCTGGAGTGTACGAGGGTGGGATGAAAAA.

Regarding this clone: Coverage ceases 3 residues before the CDR3 finishes, and the germline J gene fills in the end. This chain connects TRBV7-3 to TRBJ2-6; 9 positions match TRBD1. V lost 5 bases, J lost 2 bases, and 4 bases stayed unmatched. This CDR3 contains 16 residues. Germline V gene lookup returns CDR1 SGHTA and CDR2 FQGTGA. The sequenced part of the CDR3 DNA is TGTGCCAGCAGCCTACAGGGGGCGGCTGGGGCCAACGTC. Translating gives CASSLQGAAGANV. The entire CDR3 is CASSLQGAAGANVLTF.

Remarks on this clone: The read gets to within 3 residues of the CDR3 end, and the germline J gene fills in the rest. This chain connects TRBV2 to TRBJ2-7; possibly TRBD1 for D (6 bases). CDR3 length: 15 residues. The V gene's germline CDR1 is SNHLY and CDR2 FYNNEI. Trimming shortened V by 0 bases and J by 6 bases, and 15 bases separated the two germline ends. The part of the CDR3 DNA that was read is TGTGCCAGCAGTGAAGCCCGGACAGATTCTACCGAG. Protein product: CASSEARTDSTE. The complete CDR3 protein is CASSEARTDSTEQYF.

CDR3 sequence: CASSESQGRPYEQYF. The covered CDR3 bases are TGCGCCAGCAGTGAGTCTCAGGGGCGTCCCTACGAG. The genes are TRBV10-1 and TRBJ2-7; the D gene is possibly TRBD1 (6 bases). The sequenced fragment ends 3 residues before the CDR3 boundary, so the rest is inferred from the germline J gene. Germline V gene sequence: CDR1 WNHNN, CDR2 SYGVQD (reference sequence). The CDR3 spans 15 residues. V was trimmed by 0 bases and J by 2 bases, leaving 11 bases between them.

A remark on this clone: The sequenced fragment ends 3 residues before the CDR3 boundary, so the rest is inferred from the germline J gene. The rearrangement uses TRBV7-6 and TRBJ2-7; 11 bases line up with TRBD1. The length of the CDR3 is 16 residues. The ends lost 5 bases at V and 2 bases at J; junction bases unmatched: 8. Germline V gives CDR1 SGHVS, CDR2 FNYEAQ. CDR3 bases read: TGTGCCAGCAGCCGCGGGGGGGGACAGGGGGCCTACGAG. Its protein product is CASSRGGGQGAYE. The whole CDR3 reads CASSRGGGQGAYEQYF.

To note about this clone: The observed sequence ends 3 residues before the CDR3 terminus, with the missing tail filled in from the germline J gene. V gene TRBV14 combines with J gene TRBJ2-7; 8 bases agree with TRBD1. This CDR3 comprises 14 residues. V was clipped by 4 bases and J by 1 base; unmatched bases: 3. CDR1 and CDR2 (germline): SGHDN, FVKESK. CDR3 sequence: CASSLGTGSYEQYF. CDR3 DNA, as far as it was read: TGTGCCAGCAGCCTCGGGACAGGTTCCTACGAG.

For this clone: The read ends 3 residues early relative to the CDR3; the germline J gene fills the gap. V is TRBV20-1 and J is TRBJ1-1; 11 bases fit TRBD1. Looked up from germline, CDR1 is DFQATT and CDR2 is SNEGSKA (reference sequence). The CDR3 contains 13 residues. The V gene end was trimmed by 3 bases and the J gene end by 4 bases; junction bases not matched to a gene: 1. The covered CDR3 bases are TGCAGTGCTAGCGGGACAGGGGGCACTGAA. Translation gives CSASGTGGTE. The entire CDR3 protein is CSASGTGGTEAFF.

As for this clone: The read terminates 3 residues ahead of where the CDR3 ends, so the germline J gene completes it. J is TRBJ1-4 and V is TRBV29-1; 10 bases are a match to TRBD1. Germline V gene lookup returns CDR1 SQVTM and CDR2 ANQGSEA. This CDR3 comprises 14 residues. CDR3 sequence reads: CSVKTGGPSSPLFF. The DNA read from the CDR3 is TGCAGCGTTAAGACAGGGGGCCCGTCTTCACCA.

CDR3 DNA (partial): TGTGCCAGCGGTTTAGACAGGGGGAGTGTTACCTACGAG. This encodes CASGLDRGSVTYE. The complete CDR3 protein is CASGLDRGSVTYEQYF. The chain has TRBV2 and TRBJ2-7; 9 bases agree with TRBD1. The read falls 3 residues short of the CDR3 end, and the missing part is taken from the germline J gene. In germline, CDR1 is SNHLY, CDR2 FYNNEI. The CDR3 runs to 16 residues. Trimming took 8 bases from V and 2 from J; bases not matched to a gene: 13. The variable domain in full, completed from reference TRBV2 and TRBJ2-7, reads EPEVTQTPSHQVTQMGQEVILRCVPISNHLYFYWYRQILGQKVEFLVSFYNNEISEKSEIFDDQFSVERPDGSNFTLKIRSTKLEDSAMYFCASGLDRGSVTYEQYFGPGTRLTVT.

Turning to this clone: With the read ending 3 residues before the CDR3 end, the germline J gene is used to fill in that end. This chain joins TRBV5-1 and TRBJ2-7; D gene uncertain. Looked up from germline, CDR1 is SGHRS and CDR2 is YFSETQ. The length of the CDR3 is 14 residues. V was clipped by 2 bases and J by 6 bases, with 15 bases between them. The CDR3 loop reads CASSLGDTSSEQYF. CDR3 bases read: TGCGCCAGCAGCTTAGGTGACACCTCGTCCGAG.

On this clone: The CDR3 extends 3 residues past the end of the read, so its final part is completed from the germline J gene. This chain connects TRBV28 to TRBJ1-5; no firm D call. The CDR3 spans 15 residues. Trimming removed 2 bases at V and 5 bases at J, with 13 bases between. The germline V gene has CDR1 MDHEN and CDR2 SYDVKM. The DNA read from the CDR3 is TGTGCCAGCAGTTTAGGCGGGCCCCCCTATCAGCCC. Protein: CASSLGGPPYQP. The full CDR3 is CASSLGGPPYQPQHF.

With regard to this clone: The read ends 3 residues shy of where the CDR3 ends; the end is completed using the germline J gene. The rearrangement uses TRBV7-6 and TRBJ2-2, with 7 bases identical to TRBD2. Germline values: CDR1 SGHVS, CDR2 FNYEAQ. There are 15 residues in the CDR3. The part of the CDR3 DNA that was read is TGTGCCAGCAGCTTACGCGGGGGTTTGAGTGAAAAG. This encodes CASSLRGGLSEK. The entire CDR3 sequence reads CASSLRGGLSEKLFF. Supplemented by reference TRBV7-6 and TRBJ2-2, the full variable domain reads GAGVSQSPRYKVTKRGQDVALRCDPISGHVSLYWYRQALGQGPEFLTYFNYEAQQDKSGLPNDRFSAERPEGSISTLTIQRTEQRDSAMYRCASSLRGGLSEKLFFGEGSRLTVL.